The next 13 T cell receptor beta chains were all read from a single sample in a study of blood T cell repertoires in COVID-19. The repertoire was sequenced with immunoSEQ multiplex PCR; TCRdb's copy has only in-frame clones and lacks some. The table has around 150,000 clones, approximately 85% seen once. Sequenced: peripheral blood. Receptors originate from a man aged 35 to 55 with acute or convalescent COVID-19.

The rearrangement uses TRBV4-1 and TRBJ2-1; 11 bases line up with TRBD2. Unmatched junction bases numbered 11, after V lost 4 bases and J lost 15 bases. Germline V gene lookup returns CDR1 MGHRA and CDR2 YSYEKL. The CDR3 sequence is 14 residues long. The CDR3 is CASSPQLAGAGGFF. The CDR3 DNA reads as TGCGCCAGCAGCCCGCAACTAGCGGGGGCGGGGGGGTTCTTC.

The chain joins TRBV7-9 to TRBJ2-7; tentatively, D is TRBD2 (5 bases). Trimming left V 7 bases short and J 5 bases short, with 12 bases between. The CDR3 consists of 12 residues. The germline V gene has CDR1 SEHNR and CDR2 FQNEAQ (reference sequence). The CDR3 loop is CASKRGENEQYF. The CDR3, as DNA: TGTGCCAGCAAACGTGGGGAGAACGAGCAGTACTTC. Full variable domain (rest looked up from reference TRBV7-9 and TRBJ2-7): DTGVSQNPRHKITKRGQNVTFRCDPISEHNRLYWYRQTLGQGPEFLTYFQNEAQLEKSRLLSDRFSAERPKGSFSTLEIQRTEQGDSAMYLCASKRGENEQYFGPGTRLTVT.

This clone has just one count. The chain has TRBV2 and TRBJ1-4, with 9 bases identical to TRBD1. This CDR3 is built from 14 residues. V was pared by 5 bases and J by 8 bases, with 6 bases of the junction left unmatched. Germline V lookup: CDR1 SNHLY, CDR2 FYNNEI. The CDR3 region has the DNA TGTGCCAGCAGTCTACAGGGGGCGCGGGAAAAACTGTTTTTT. Translation gives CASSLQGAREKLFF. The full variable domain, rest sourced from reference TRBV2 and TRBJ1-4, is EPEVTQTPSHQVTQMGQEVILRCVPISNHLYFYWYRQILGQKVEFLVSFYNNEISEKSEIFDDQFSVERPDGSNFTLKIRSTKLEDSAMYFCASSLQGAREKLFFGSGTQLSVL.

This sequence joins TRBV7-9 and TRBJ1-4, with a possible D match to TRBD1 (5 bases). The CDR3 is 15 amino acids. Deletions cut 2 bases from V and 0 bases from J, with 7 bases between. The V gene's germline CDR1 is SEHNR and CDR2 FQNEAQ (reference sequence). The DNA for the CDR3 is TGTGCCAGCAGCTTACAGGGCACAACTAATGAAAAACTGTTTTTT. Its protein product is CASSLQGTTNEKLFF.

The chain recombines TRBV28 with TRBJ1-2; D gene uncertain. This CDR3 region has 15 residues. Between the trimmed V and J ends, which lost 4 bases and 4 bases, there was a span of 16 bases. Germline CDR1 is MDHEN and CDR2 is SYDVKM. CDR3 sequence (DNA): TGTGCCAGCAGTTCCCACGACGAGGGAGCCTATGGCTACACCTTC. Translated: CASSSHDEGAYGYTF.

In DNA form, the CDR3 reads TGTGCCACCAGTGAAAGCAGGGGCAGCTCCTACAATGAGCAGTTCTTC. It yields the protein CATSESRGSSYNEQFF. The gene calls are TRBV24-1 and TRBJ2-1; weak D call: TRBD1 (6 bases). The germline CDR1 and CDR2 sequences are KGHDR and SFDVKD. CDR3 length: 16 amino acids. Trimming took off 4 bases at V and 0 bases at J, with 12 bases between the two ends.

For the CDR3, the DNA is TGTGCCAGCAGCGAAAGGACAGGGCTTGGCGAGCAGTACTTC. This encodes CASSERTGLGEQYF. The gene calls are TRBV13 and TRBJ2-7, with 8 bases matching TRBD1. This CDR3 has 14 residues. Germline V gives CDR1 PRHDT, CDR2 FYEKMQ (reference sequence). The V segment lost 5 bases and the J segment 6 bases; nucleotides outside the gene matches: 9.

CDR3: CASTNPSGGVSYNEQFF. In nucleotides, the CDR3 is TGTGCCAGCACCAACCCCAGCGGGGGGGTCTCCTACAATGAGCAGTTCTTC. This chain uses TRBV27 with TRBJ2-1, with 10 bases aligning to TRBD2. Germline lookup yields CDR1 MNHEY and CDR2 SMNVEV (reference sequence). Trimming cost V 7 bases and J 0 bases; bases outside gene matches: 9. CDR3 length equals 17 residues.

A few counts support this clone. The V gene is TRBV10-3, the J gene TRBJ2-6; D may be TRBD2 (5 bases). The CDR3 spans 19 residues. Germline V CDR1 and CDR2: ENHRY, SYGVKD. V was cut by 0 bases and J by 0 bases, with 15 bases left in between. CDR3 sequence: CAISESVRGSSSGANVLTF. The CDR3 coding sequence is TGTGCCATCAGTGAGTCCGTAAGAGGGAGCTCCTCTGGGGCCAACGTCCTGACTTTC.

This clone was observed once. V usage is TRBV5-6 and J usage is TRBJ2-4; 8 nucleotides agree with TRBD1. With V trimmed by 4 bases and J by 1 base, 7 bases remained unmatched. Germline V lookup: CDR1 SGHDT, CDR2 YYEEEE. The length of the CDR3 is 16 residues. CDR3 DNA sequence: TGTGCCAGCAGCCTCCCACAGGGGGGTGCCAAAAACATTCAGTACTTC. Translated, it gives CASSLPQGGAKNIQYF.

The chain combines TRBV3-1 (or the pseudogene TRBV3-2) with TRBJ1-2; D gene ambiguous. Germline CDR1 reads LGHDT; CDR2 reads YNNKEL (reference sequence). V lost 1 base, J lost 7 bases, and 16 bases lay in between. This CDR3 is 15 amino acids long. The CDR3 nucleotides are TGTGCCAGCAGCCAAGGAGTGGGAGGGAATCGTGGCTACACCTTC. Translated: CASSQGVGGNRGYTF.

The rearrangement links TRBV7-2 to TRBJ1-1; a weak D match, TRBD1 (5 bases). The germline CDR1 and CDR2 sequences are SGHTA and FQGNSA. The CDR3 contains 14 residues. Trimming removed 5 bases at V and 4 bases at J, with 14 bases between. CDR3 region: CASSPPGGFTEAFF. CDR3 in DNA: TGTGCCAGCAGCCCTCCCGGGGGGTTCACTGAAGCTTTCTTT.

The genes are TRBV6-5 and TRBJ1-1; D is unclear. Looked up from germline, CDR1 is MNHEY and CDR2 is SVGAGI. The V and J ends lost 8 bases and 4 bases respectively, with 14 bases between them. This CDR3 has 13 amino acids. CDR3 DNA: TGTGCCAGCTCCCAACGGGGTACCACTGAAGCTTTCTTT. Protein: CASSQRGTTEAFF.